This T cell receptor (beta chain) was recovered during a study of cytomegalovirus exposure and HLA in healthy donors. Inclusive of both ends, the CDR3 amounts to 15 amino acids. Vbeta (60) and Jbeta (13) primers were used in the PCR. Profiled with immunoSEQ multiplex PCR; TCRdb holds only in-frame clones, not every one. The repertoire holds tens of thousands of clones, with 82% as singletons. Points on this clone: No antigen is known for it. The DNA is left out, because the CDR3 cannot be placed on it with certainty; the CDR3 is given as TCRdb lists it.

Study observations and caveats: Among TCR beta chains, those listed as cytomegalovirus-associated numbered about 160. Other equally common chains were less clonally expanded than HLA-associated TCR beta chains, a later analysis showed. TCR beta V segments were, for the most part, productive about 87% or about 30% of the time in an earlier analysis. Roughly uniform sequencing depth across donors was assumed, possibly incorrectly.

V gene TRBV21-1 combines with J gene TRBJ2-7; TRBD2, the table's D call, lacks a check against the DNA. TRBV21-1 constitutes a pseudogene. The clonotype comes from a woman under 30 in good health and CMV-seronegative. Sequencing input: PBMCs. The CDR3 loop is CASSKVASGAYEQYF.